These 16 T cell receptor beta chains came from one sample sequenced in a study of blood T cells in healthy people across ages (dated by TCRdb to between 2015 and 2016). Library creation used 5' RACE. Sequencing used an Illumina HiSeq 2500. The second PCR ran for about 6 to 11 cycles and used a J-beta primer mix along with a sample-barcoded 5' primer. The public sequencing data were trimmed at Q25 with fastp and processed into clonotypes with MiXCR by TCRdb, which kept only in-frame beta chains. Rows merge per CDR3 protein into single entries with the most common DNA and genes. The sample table shows some 940,000 distinct CDR3 sequences, and almost 30% are seen once. Roughly 10% of the sample goes to the ten largest clones. A further study also used this sample, focusing on T cells of mothers and their children.

The sample comprised blood. These receptor sequences come from a woman aged 35 to 49 in good health.

A remark on this clonotype: This may stem from a read error, because a much larger clone lies one nucleotide away. This chain joins TRBV18 and TRBJ2-4; D unresolved. Between the trimmed V and J ends, which lost 8 bases and 13 bases, there was a span of 18 bases. The CDR3 extends over 12 amino acids. CDR1 KGHSH and CDR2 LQKENI come from the germline V gene. The CDR3 here is CASAAAALEQYF. Here the CDR3 DNA reads TGTGCCAGCGCCGCAGCAGCCCTTGAGCAGTACTTC.

The gene calls are TRBV5-1 and TRBJ2-1; TRBD1 matches 9 bases. Germline values: CDR1 SGHRS, CDR2 YFSETQ. The CDR3 totals 15 residues. Losses at the gene ends were 0 bases for V and 7 bases for J; bases not matched to a gene: 5. CDR3 in amino acids: CASSLGGQGRNEQFF. CDR3 in DNA: TGCGCCAGCAGCTTGGGGGGACAGGGCCGTAATGAGCAGTTCTTC.

With regard to this clonotype: Its ends do not fully match the called genes, so a read error is possible. The rearrangement uses TRBV4-2 and TRBJ2-1, with a possible D match to TRBD1 (6 bases). Germline values: CDR1 LGHNA, CDR2 YNFKEQ. CDR3 size: 15 residues. DNA of the CDR3: TGTGCCAGCGGTTCCGAGACAGGTTTCTACAATGAGCAGGACTTC. Protein sequence: CASGSETGFYNEQDF.

This clonotype was observed a handful of times. The chain joins TRBV5-1 to TRBJ1-2, with a weak D call TRBD1 (5 bases). CDR3 length: 15 amino acids. CDR1 SGHRS and CDR2 YFSETQ come from the germline V gene. V was shortened by 0 bases and J by 3 bases, with 12 bases between the two germline ends. CDR3: CASSLAGTEDYGYTF. CDR3 DNA: TGCGCCAGCAGCTTGGCCGGGACCGAAGACTATGGCTACACCTTC.

For this clonotype: One base away lies a much larger clone, so this may be a sequencing read error. This chain uses TRBV18 with TRBJ2-5; D not certain. Trimming pared 4 bases from V and 2 bases from J, leaving 14 bases between. The length of the CDR3 is 15 residues. CDR1 is KGHSH and CDR2 is LQKENI in the germline V gene. CDR3 DNA: TGTGCCAGCTCACTTGACTGGGGATGGCAAGAGACCCAGTACTTC. This translates into CASSLDWGWQETQYF.

The chain recombines TRBV14 with TRBJ2-1; TRBD2 matches 13 bases. The length of the CDR3 is 16 residues. The germline gives CDR1 SGHDN, CDR2 FVKESK. After removal of 4 bases from V and 6 bases from J, the junction contained 6 bases not matched to a gene. The CDR3 loop reads CASSLSLAGGLNEQFF. The DNA for the CDR3 is TGTGCCAGCAGCCTCTCACTAGCGGGGGGGCTCAATGAGCAGTTCTTC.

This clonotype showed up just a few times. V and J are TRBV3-1 and TRBJ2-4; D is unclear. V shed 4 bases and J shed 4 bases, with 17 bases lying between them. Germline values: CDR1 LGHDT, CDR2 YNNKEL (reference sequence). This CDR3 region has 16 residues. The CDR3: CASSLVGWQEKNIQYF. CDR3 coding DNA: TGTGCCAGCAGCCTCGTAGGTTGGCAGGAAAAAAACATTCAGTACTTC.

This clonotype appeared many times. The V call is TRBV4-1, the J call TRBJ2-5, with TRBD2 as a possible D gene (5 bases). The V gene's germline CDR1 is MGHRA and CDR2 YSYEKL. Trimming took off 3 bases at V and 1 base at J, with 15 bases between the two ends. The CDR3 contains 16 residues. For the CDR3, the DNA is TGCGCCAGCAGCCACCTCATCGGGGTTTCCCAAGAGACCCAGTACTTC. Protein sequence: CASSHLIGVSQETQYF.

For this clonotype: A much larger clonotype is one base distant, so this may be a read error. The chain is built from TRBV27 and TRBJ2-4; possibly TRBD2 for D (6 bases). With the DNA end fitting TRBJ2-7 better, the J assignment may be wrong. This CDR3 is 16 amino acids long. From germline, CDR1 is MNHEY and CDR2 SMNVEV (reference sequence). CDR3 DNA: TGTGCCAGCAGAAAGGACCCGTGGGGGGTCCACTACGAGCAGTACTTC. This codes for CASRKDPWGVHYEQYF.

This clonotype was observed a single time. The chain recombines TRBV20-1 with TRBJ2-4; 9 bases are a match to TRBD1. CDR3 length: 14 amino acids. Germline assignment: CDR1 DFQATT and CDR2 SNEGSKA (reference sequence). The ends lost 6 bases at V and 6 bases at J; junction bases unmatched: 9. In nucleotides, the CDR3 is TGCAGTGCAACGGGACAGGGAGGCCCAAACATTCAGTACTTC. Protein product: CSATGQGGPNIQYF.

This clonotype showed up just a few times. The chain combines TRBV7-2 with TRBJ1-6; TRBD1 matches at 8 bases. CDR3 length equals 16 residues. The V and J ends lost 5 bases and 9 bases, in that order; junction bases with no gene match: 12. The V gene's germline CDR1 is SGHTA and CDR2 FQGNSA. CDR3 in amino acids: CASSLRQGALGSPLHF. The CDR3 DNA is TGTGCCAGCAGCCTCCGGCAGGGGGCGCTGGGTTCACCCCTCCACTTT.

This clonotype was seen a few times. This may arise from a read error, as a much more abundant clone is one base away. The chain uses TRBV6-4 and TRBJ2-1, with D perhaps matching TRBD1 or TRBD2 (7 bases each). Trimming pared 2 bases from V and 7 bases from J, leaving 15 bases between. This CDR3 is built from 15 residues. Germline V gene sequence: CDR1 MRHNA, CDR2 SNTAGT. The CDR3 DNA follows: TGTGCCAGCAGTGACCTACAGGGGAGGGGTAATGAGCAGTTCTTC. It yields the protein CASSDLQGRGNEQFF.

The rearrangement links TRBV28 to TRBJ1-5; D unclear. Trimming cost V 7 bases and J 3 bases, with 13 bases left between them. The CDR3 runs to 14 residues. From germline, CDR1 is MDHEN and CDR2 SYDVKM. The CDR3 loop reads CASNSPSANQPQHF. For the CDR3, the DNA is TGTGCCAGCAACTCGCCAAGCGCCAATCAGCCCCAGCATTTT.

This clonotype was seen many times. The gene calls are TRBV12-3 or TRBV12-4 and TRBJ2-1; D tentatively reads TRBD1 or TRBD2 (6 bases each). Between the trimmed V and J ends, which lost 8 bases and 4 bases, there was a span of 18 bases. This CDR3 contains 15 residues. The CDR3 sequence: CASRRGDEGYNEQFF. The CDR3 DNA follows: TGTGCCAGCCGGAGGGGGGACGAGGGGTACAATGAGCAGTTCTTC.

The chain employs TRBV12-3 or TRBV12-4 and TRBJ2-3; a weak D match, TRBD1 (8 bases). Trimming removed 6 bases from V and 13 bases from J, with 23 bases in between. This CDR3 is built from 14 residues. The CDR3 sequence: CASRAPQGGDPEYF. The CDR3, as DNA: TGTGCCAGCAGGGCCCCACAGGGGGGGGATCCGGAGTATTTT.

This clonotype was seen a few times. V gene TRBV29-1 combines with J gene TRBJ2-1; D unresolved. The CDR3 loop spans 14 amino acids. V gave up 0 bases and J gave up 6 bases, with 12 bases separating them. In germline, CDR1 is SQVTM, CDR2 ANQGSEA. The CDR3 loop is CSVEDRGWGNEQFF. CDR3 coding DNA: TGCAGCGTTGAAGACCGAGGATGGGGCAATGAGCAGTTCTTC.